These T cell receptor beta chains were read from a single sample in a study of response to subunit inactivated influenza vaccine. TCRdb itself ran the RT-PCR reads through MiXCR, one entry per CDR3 protein. The sample has hundreds of thousands of distinct CDR3 sequences, 15% to 20% seen once. The starting material was CD4+ T cells sorted from PBMCs, obtained around 25 months after vaccination. The receptors stem from a man between 45 and 75 years old who received an inactivated influenza vaccine. CDR3s include the opening cysteine and the closing phenylalanine or tryptophan. Each record gives: D gene, V gene, clone size, J gene, CDR3 DNA, CDR3 protein. The D gene is left open where the match is weak. The size entry is marked missing in some rows and otherwise reads once, few, many or a size class.

NA	TRBV11-3	few	TRBJ2-3	TGTGCCAGCAGCCCTAGTCAAGATACGCAGTATTTT	CASSPSQDTQYF
TRBD1	TRBV2	few	TRBJ2-4	TGTGCCAGCAGTGGGACAGGGGCTGATCAGTACTTC	CASSGTGADQYF
NA	TRBV28	many	TRBJ1-2	TGTGCCAGCAGTTTCCCCCAGAGGGCTGACTATGGCTACACCTTC	CASSFPQRADYGYTF
TRBD2	TRBV6-1	NA	TRBJ2-5	TGTGCCAGCAGTAAAGCGGGAATGGAGACCCAGTACTTC	CASSKAGMETQYF
NA	TRBV3-1	few	TRBJ1-4	TGTGCCAGCAGCCAAGTAGGGGAAAAACTGTTTTTT	CASSQVGEKLFF
NA	TRBV9	few	TRBJ1-2	TGTGCCAGCAGCGTAGCTACGATTCCTTTAGTTGGCTACACCTTC	CASSVATIPLVGYTF
TRBD2	TRBV19	NA	TRBJ2-1	TGTGCCAGTAGGCCCCTAGCGGGAGCTTTTGAGCAGTTCTTC	CASRPLAGAFEQFF
NA	TRBV20-1	few	TRBJ2-3	TGCAGTGCCAATAGACCAAGCACAGATACGCAGTATTTT	CSANRPSTDTQYF
NA	TRBV15	few	TRBJ2-3	TGTGCCACCAGCAGAGATGCAGGGGTCCTCACAGATACGCAGTATTTT	CATSRDAGVLTDTQYF
TRBD2	TRBV6-2/TRBV6-3	many	TRBJ2-3	TGTGCCAGCAGTAACGGGGGGGCAGATACGCAGTATTTT	CASSNGGADTQYF
NA	TRBV21-1	few	TRBJ1-5	TGTGCCAGCTTTACCCGGGACACTTGGGCCTATAGCAATCAGCCCCAGCATTTT	CASFTRDTWAYSNQPQHF
NA	TRBV20-1	NA	TRBJ2-7	TGCAGTGCTAGAGAAGATTTACGGCGACAGTTCACCTACGAGCAGTACTTC	CSAREDLRRQFTYEQYF
TRBD1	TRBV7-6	NA	TRBJ2-5	TGTGCCAGCAGCCCAGTGGCCGACAGGGGCCGAGAGACCCAGTACTTC	CASSPVADRGRETQYF
NA	TRBV20-1	few	TRBJ1-5	TGCAGTGCCGGGTATAATGTCCAGCATTTT	CSAGYNVQHF
TRBD2	TRBV20-1	few	TRBJ2-5	TGCAGTGCTAGGGGTATGACTAGCTACGAAGAGACCCAGTACTTC	CSARGMTSYEETQYF
NA	TRBV7-8	NA	TRBJ1-2	TGTGCCAGCAGCTTATCGGGGGTTGGAGGTGGCTACACCTTC	CASSLSGVGGGYTF
TRBD2	TRBV4-1	NA	TRBJ2-7	TGCGCCAGCAGCCAAGCTCCTTTAGCGGGGGCTAAATACGAGCAGTACTTC	CASSQAPLAGAKYEQYF
NA	TRBV20-1	few	TRBJ2-3	TGCAGTGCTAGGCAGGGATCAGATACGCAGTATTTT	CSARQGSDTQYF
TRBD1	TRBV6-2/TRBV6-3	NA	TRBJ2-1	TGTGCCAGCAGTCGACAGGGACAATACAATGAGCAGTTCTTC	CASSRQGQYNEQFF
NA	TRBV18	NA	TRBJ2-1	TGTGCCAGCTCACCACCTAGCGACAATGAGCAGTTCTTC	CASSPPSDNEQFF
NA	TRBV7-2	NA	TRBJ2-2	TGTGCCAGCACCCAAGGACGGACCGGGGAGCTGTTTTTT	CASTQGRTGELFF
NA	TRBV19	NA	TRBJ2-1	TGTGCCAGTAGGATGGGGTTGGCCTACAATGAGCAGTTCTTC	CASRMGLAYNEQFF